One sample yielded the 20 T cell receptor beta chains listed below, sequenced in a study of OX40 agonist ivuxolimab in advanced cancers. The protocol was immunoSEQ multiplex PCR, while the TCRdb copy is restricted to in-frame clones and leaves out a portion. Seen here are 75,000 or so clones, 70% to 90% observed once, and the top ten hold roughly 25%. Sequencing was performed on CD4+ or CD8+ T cells sorted from blood, taken in a trial of the OX40 agonist ivuxolimab. These TCRs come from an adult with an advanced solid tumor such as melanoma, head and neck, liver or kidney cancer.

The chain links TRBV2 to TRBJ2-1; TRBD1 aligns across 9 bases. The CDR3 is 15 amino acids. V lost 6 bases and J lost 2; bases outside the gene matches: 5. CDR1 and CDR2 (germline): SNHLY, FYNNEI. This CDR3 reads CASRDRGGPYNEQFF. In nucleotides, the CDR3 is TGTGCCAGCAGAGACAGGGGGGGGCCCTACAATGAGCAGTTCTTC.

The chain carries TRBV19 and TRBJ2-5; possible D gene TRBD1, 7 bases. Germline CDR1 is LNHDA and CDR2 is SQIVND (reference sequence). Deletions cut 1 base from V and 2 bases from J, with 11 bases between. The CDR3 sequence is 15 residues long. As DNA, the CDR3 is TGTGCCAGTAGTATAGGGGCAGGGGGGCAAGAGACCCAGTACTTC. Residues: CASSIGAGGQETQYF.

V is TRBV11-2 and J is TRBJ2-1, with D perhaps assigned TRBD1 or TRBD2 (5 bases each). Germline CDR1 SGHAT, CDR2 FQNNGV. V lost 2 bases, J lost 6 bases, and 14 bases lay in between. This CDR3 has 15 amino acids. The CDR3 nucleotides are TGTGCCAGCAGCTTAAGTCAGGGAGCGATCAATGAGCAGTTCTTC. Translation: CASSLSQGAINEQFF.

V is TRBV6-5 and J is TRBJ1-1; 9 bases map to TRBD1. There are 15 residues in the CDR3. Germline V lookup: CDR1 MNHEY, CDR2 SVGAGI. J gave up 1 base and V 4 bases, and 4 bases lay outside the gene matches. In DNA, the CDR3 is TGTGCCAGCAGTTCACAGGGGGCTGGGAACACTGAAGCTTTCTTT. This translates into CASSSQGAGNTEAFF.

The V and J genes are TRBV4-3 and TRBJ2-3; 7 bases are a match to TRBD2. The CDR3 sequence is 19 residues long. The germline V gene encodes CDR1 LGHNA and CDR2 YSLEER. The ends lost 0 bases at V and 2 bases at J; junction bases unmatched: 14. The DNA of the CDR3 is TGCGCCAGCAGCCAAGATCCGTCCAGAGGGAGGGGTTACACAGATACGCAGTATTTT. This translates into CASSQDPSRGRGYTDTQYF.

As DNA, the CDR3 is TGTGCCAGCAGCCCCGGGACAATTTCCTACGAGCAGTACTTC. Amino acids: CASSPGTISYEQYF. V is TRBV7-2 and J is TRBJ2-7; tentatively, D is TRBD1 (6 bases). The germline V gene encodes CDR1 SGHTA and CDR2 FQGNSA. Trimming left V 5 bases short and J 1 base short, with 12 bases between. The CDR3 has 14 residues.

The chain employs TRBV12-5 and TRBJ2-7, with D hard to call. Trimming took off 1 base at V and 6 bases at J, with 7 bases between the two ends. This CDR3 is 12 amino acids long. The germline V gene has CDR1 LGHNT and CDR2 FRNRAP. The CDR3 is CASGLGWGEQYF. CDR3 DNA sequence: TGTGCTAGTGGTTTGGGTTGGGGCGAGCAGTACTTC.

The gene calls are TRBV30 and TRBJ2-5; D is unresolved. The V and J ends lost 2 bases and 1 base respectively, with 5 bases between them. This CDR3 is built from 12 residues. Germline CDR1 GTSNPN, CDR2 SVGIG (reference sequence). CDR3 amino acids: CAWSNSQETQYF. CDR3 DNA: TGTGCCTGGAGTAACTCCCAAGAGACCCAGTACTTC.

The CDR3 nucleotides read TGTGCCAGCAGCTTAACCGGGACGGCGGCGCGCTACACCTTC. This sequence encodes CASSLTGTAARYTF. J is TRBJ1-2 and V is TRBV11-2; tentatively, D is TRBD1 (5 bases). Per germline, CDR1 SGHAT and CDR2 FQNNGV. The CDR3 has 14 residues. Trimming cost V 2 bases and J 9 bases, with 16 bases left between them. Full variable domain (outside the CDR3, taken from reference TRBV11-2 and TRBJ1-2): EAGVAQSPRYKIIEKRQSVAFWCNPISGHATLYWYQQILGQGPKLLIQFQNNGVVDDSQLPKDRFSAERLKGVDSTLKIQPAKLEDSAVYLCASSLTGTAARYTFGSGTRLTVV.

This chain uses TRBV7-2 with TRBJ1-2, with D possibly being TRBD1 (5 bases). CDR1 is SGHTA, CDR2 FQGNSA, per germline. The CDR3 consists of 15 residues. The V gene lost 0 bases and the J gene lost 6 bases, with 14 bases spanning the gap. As DNA, the CDR3 is TGTGCCAGCAGCTTAGCTCTAGAAGGGGCAGATGGCTACACCTTC. Encoded protein: CASSLALEGADGYTF. The full variable domain, its missing parts supplied by reference TRBV7-2 and TRBJ1-2, is GAGVSQSPSNKVTEKGKDVELRCDPISGHTALYWYRQSLGQGLEFLIYFQGNSAPDKSGLPSDRFSAERTGGSVSTLTIQRTQQEDSAVYLCASSLALEGADGYTFGSGTRLTVV.

The V call is TRBV11-2, the J call TRBJ2-7; TRBD1 might be the D (6 bases). CDR1 is SGHAT and CDR2 is FQNNGV in the germline V gene. Trimming took 2 bases from V and 2 from J, leaving 22 bases between them. The CDR3 extends over 18 amino acids. CDR3 bases: TGTGCCAGCAGCTTAATTCGGCTCGGGCAGGGGAAGGCCTACGAGCAGTACTTC. Residues: CASSLIRLGQGKAYEQYF.

This chain uses TRBV2 with TRBJ1-4, with D possibly being TRBD1 (5 bases). The CDR3 runs 16 residues. V lost 6 bases and J lost 0, with 14 bases in between. Germline V gene data show CDR1 as SNHLY and CDR2 as FYNNEI. The DNA of the CDR3 is TGTGCCAGCAGAGGTGACAGAGCCGCAACTAATGAAAAACTGTTTTTT. As protein: CASRGDRAATNEKLFF.

This sequence joins TRBV6-1 and TRBJ2-3, with D perhaps TRBD1 or TRBD2 (5 bases each). CDR1 and CDR2 from the germline V gene are MNHNS and SASEGT. V was pared by 7 bases and J by 6 bases, with 17 bases between. The CDR3 is 14 residues long. The CDR3 DNA sequence: TGTGCCAGCACCTCCGTAAGAGGGACGGATACGCAGTATTTT. Translating gives CASTSVRGTDTQYF.

This clone showed up just once. The chain is built from TRBV11-2 and TRBJ1-1; D unclear. CDR3 length: 15 residues. Germline V gene sequence: CDR1 SGHAT, CDR2 FQNNGV. V dropped 5 bases and J dropped 3 bases, with 16 bases sitting between them. The CDR3 is CASSTMGRADTEAFF. CDR3 nucleotides: TGTGCCAGCAGCACGATGGGGAGGGCTGACACTGAAGCTTTCTTT.

V usage is TRBV11-2 and J usage is TRBJ1-1; 7 positions agree with TRBD1. CDR3 length: 14 residues. The germline V gene encodes CDR1 SGHAT and CDR2 FQNNGV. V lost 5 bases to trimming and J lost 7 bases; unmatched junction nucleotides: 10. DNA of the CDR3: TGTGCCAGCAGCCAGACAGGGCCTGGAGTTGAAGCTTTCTTT. Protein: CASSQTGPGVEAFF.

The chain joins TRBV23-1 to TRBJ1-1; possibly TRBD1 for D (6 bases). TRBV23-1 counts as an open reading frame of uncertain function. This CDR3 has 19 residues. The V and J ends lost 0 bases and 2 bases respectively, with 22 bases between them. The CDR3 DNA follows: TGCGCCAGCAGTCAATCTACCAAGCAAGGGAGGGGGTTAAACACTGAAGCTTTCTTT. This codes for CASSQSTKQGRGLNTEAFF.

The CDR3 spells CASSQGISSAEQYF. Written as DNA, the CDR3 is TGCGCCAGCAGCCAAGGAATATCTAGCGCCGAGCAGTACTTC. The chain has TRBV4-1 and TRBJ2-7, with TRBD2 as a possible D gene (6 bases). CDR3 length: 14 residues. Trimming removed 1 base from V and 6 bases from J, with 13 bases in between. Germline V gene data show CDR1 as MGHRA and CDR2 as YSYEKL.

This CDR3 is CASSRDTGGEDSPLHF. CDR3 nucleotide sequence: TGCGCCAGCAGCCGCGATACAGGGGGCGAGGATTCACCCCTCCACTTT. The chain recombines TRBV4-1 with TRBJ1-6; TRBD1 matches 9 bases. The V gene end was trimmed by 4 bases and the J gene end by 8 bases; junction bases not matched to a gene: 9. Germline-derived CDR1 and CDR2 are MGHRA and YSYEKL. The CDR3 consists of 16 residues.

The V gene is TRBV7-2, the J gene TRBJ1-6; 9 bases fit TRBD1. Germline V CDR1 and CDR2: SGHTA, FQGNSA. V lost 5 bases to trimming and J lost 9 bases; unmatched junction nucleotides: 8. CDR3 size: 15 residues. This CDR3 reads CASSPRTGVSSPLHF. Written as DNA, the CDR3 is TGTGCCAGCAGCCCGAGGACAGGGGTGAGTTCACCCCTCCACTTT.

This clone appeared a single time. The rearrangement joins TRBV5-5 to TRBJ2-5, with 13 bases lining up with TRBD2. This CDR3 comprises 14 residues. Trimming removed 4 bases from V and 5 bases from J; junction bases left unmatched: 2. CDR1 and CDR2 from the germline V gene are SGHKS and YYEKEE (reference sequence). CDR3 loop: CASSPTSGRETQYF. CDR3 DNA sequence: TGTGCCAGCAGCCCGACTAGCGGGAGGGAGACCCAGTACTTC.